What follows describes a single T cell receptor (beta chain). A few counts support this clone. Its specific antigen is unknown. Base qualities were left out, and no much larger clone turns up one base away. The entire amount of isolated RNA was reverse transcribed using the High Capacity cDNA Reverse Transcription Kit, so the sequenced TCRB transcripts were expressed ones. Deep immunoSEQ sequencing was performed on naive, central memory and regulatory T cell samples, with an average of approximately 3.9 million total reads per sample. Sorted cells were lysed in RLT buffer, and RNA was extracted using DNase-treated RNeasy Micro or Mini kits according to cell number. To prevent cross-contamination, every cell subset was processed on its own, while patient and healthy donor samples were processed together. The immunoSEQ multiplex PCR was used to amplify TCRB sequences from cDNA, generating 87-bp fragments that spanned the CDR3 region. Sequencing of the amplicons was done on the Illumina HiSeq platform. The authors' pipeline ran thus. PCR bias was computationally corrected using synthetic template baselines, reads within Hamming distance 2 were collapsed, and singletons that could not be merged were discarded. Reads were aligned against IMGT so that V, D and J genes, CDR3 length and insertions or deletions at six rearrangement sites could be assigned. Within each subset, clonotype counts were normalized to the number of sorted cells before true diversity and Gini coefficients were calculated with the tcR R package. The overlap coefficient, calculated on TCRB nucleotide sequences, was used to measure repertoire sharing. TCRdb took over this immuneACCESS table, retaining in-frame rearrangements with V and J assigned. Such tables are incomplete; in checked studies, under half of the missing clones stem from an unresolved V gene, and the remainder is unexplained. D and trimming come from the DNA, and the V and J calls and clone size come from that table. The sample table lists roughly 400,000 clones, 8.5% to 10% of them with a count of one. The top ten hold less than 0.65% of the sample.

A single peripheral blood draw of approximately 0.11 L on average was collected from each donor into heparinised tubes. A BD FACSAria II was used to sort naive, central memory, regulatory and stem cell-like memory CD4+ T cells with a panel that included CD45RO, CCR7, CD25, CD127, CD95 and CD27. Every sorted population had a purity above 98%. PBMCs were isolated right away by Lymphoprep density gradient centrifugation and were stained directly, without culture. To minimize batch effects, samples were stained and sorted in pairs, one healthy donor with one patient per experiment. These data originate in a study of beta chain features in type 1 diabetes (dated by TCRdb to between 2018 and 2020). As for the study more broadly: Mean age, gender distribution, total cell number and subset yield did not differ between patients and healthy donors. A total of about 110,000,000 sorted cells were examined across all samples, and a strong correlation was observed between cell number per subset and RNA yield. The study compared TCRB repertoires of sorted circulating CD4+ T cell subsets between recently diagnosed type 1 diabetes patients and matched healthy donors. Naive and central memory subsets were obtained from all 30 or so donors, but regulatory and stem cell-like memory subsets were isolated from only 8 patients and roughly 8 healthy donors.

The study at large found these results: Because cDNA was sequenced instead of genomic DNA, highly expressing activated cells could be over-represented, though the groups showed no difference in activation or CD3 levels. Shorter templates might have been favored by PCR, but patient and control samples were amplified and corrected together, so both groups would have been affected equally by any skew. Fewer insertions and more nucleotide deletions at VDJ recombination sites were observed in patients with type 1 diabetes, implying thymic rearrangement abnormalities. In all four CD4+ subsets, TCRB CDR3 length was moderately but significantly shorter in type 1 diabetes patients. Because the HLA sub-analyses included only small numbers of individuals, any influence of HLA type on TCRB rearrangement was left unresolved. The naive, central memory and regulatory TCRB repertoires appeared to resemble one another more closely among patients than among healthy donors.

For this chain, trimming is 5 bases at the V end and 4 bases at the J end, and the number of junction bases without a gene match is 6. Counted from cysteine to phenylalanine, this CDR3 has 14 amino acids. Left in the record is the CDR3 DNA by itself, 42 bases read in frame from the first base. The germline V gene (reference sequence) specifies SEHNR as CDR1 and FQNEAQ as CDR2. This sequence uses TRBV7-9 and TRBJ2-7, and 9 junctional nucleotides match TRBD2. Sequences were obtained from central memory CD4+ T cells from blood. This TCR derives from a man under 40 with type 1 diabetes. The nucleotides read TGTGCCAGCAGCCGTAGCGGGAGCGGGTACGAGCAGTACTTC. Its coded protein is CASSRSGSGYEQYF.